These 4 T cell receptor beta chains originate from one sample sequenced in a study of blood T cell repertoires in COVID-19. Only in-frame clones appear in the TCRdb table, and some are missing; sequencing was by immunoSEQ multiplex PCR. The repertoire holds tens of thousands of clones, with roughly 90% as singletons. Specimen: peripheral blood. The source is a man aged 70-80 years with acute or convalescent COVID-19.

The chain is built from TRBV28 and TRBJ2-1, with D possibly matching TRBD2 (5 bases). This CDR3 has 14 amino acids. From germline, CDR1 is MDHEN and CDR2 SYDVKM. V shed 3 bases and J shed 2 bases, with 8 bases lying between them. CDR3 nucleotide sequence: TGTGCCAGCAGTTTTTCCGGGGCCTACAATGAGCAGTTCTTC. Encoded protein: CASSFSGAYNEQFF.

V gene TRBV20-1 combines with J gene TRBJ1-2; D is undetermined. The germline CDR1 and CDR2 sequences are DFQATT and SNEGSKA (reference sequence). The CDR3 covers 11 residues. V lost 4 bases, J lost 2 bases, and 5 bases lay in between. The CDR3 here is CSATVNYGYTF. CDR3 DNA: TGCAGTGCTACAGTGAACTATGGCTACACCTTC.

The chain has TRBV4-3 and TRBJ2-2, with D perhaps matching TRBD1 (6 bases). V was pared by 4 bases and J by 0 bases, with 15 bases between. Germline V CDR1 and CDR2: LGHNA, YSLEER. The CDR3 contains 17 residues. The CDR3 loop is CASSPFPAGANTGELFF. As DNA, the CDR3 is TGCGCCAGCAGCCCCTTCCCCGCAGGGGCGAACACCGGGGAGCTGTTTTTT.

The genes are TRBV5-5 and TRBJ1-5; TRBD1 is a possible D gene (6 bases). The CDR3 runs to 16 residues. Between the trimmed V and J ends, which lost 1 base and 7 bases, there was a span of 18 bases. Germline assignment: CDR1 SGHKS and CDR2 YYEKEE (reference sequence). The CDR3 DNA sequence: TGTGCCAGCAGCTTGCGCGCAGGGGTGGAAGGGCAGCCCCAGCATTTT. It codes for CASSLRAGVEGQPQHF.